This T cell receptor (beta chain) came from a study of beta chain features in type 1 diabetes. On this clone itself: What it binds is not known.

Findings of the study overall: Relative to healthy donors, patients appeared to have naive, central memory and Treg TCRB repertoires that were more similar. cDNA-based sequencing might over-represent cells highly expressing TCR.

Expressed TCRB transcripts were sequenced because the isolated RNA had all been reverse transcribed beforehand. Some clones are missing from TCRdb's copy, which holds only in-frame ones; the method was immunoSEQ multiplex PCR. This table has fewer than 550,000 clones, roughly 11% appearing once. Per germline, CDR1 SQVTM and CDR2 ANQGSEA. Trimming removed 6 bases from V and 0 bases from J, with 14 bases in between. The CDR3 runs 14 residues. The material sequenced was naive CD4+ T cells from blood. The receptor comes from a woman under 30 in good health. The rearrangement uses TRBV29-1 and TRBJ1-1, with D possibly being TRBD1 (5 bases). CDR3 DNA sequence: TGCAGCGTCGGGGCAGGACGACTGAACACTGAAGCTTTCTTT. Its translation is CSVGAGRLNTEAFF.